Below, 26 T cell receptor beta chains from the same sample are listed, as sequenced in a study of blood T cell repertoires in COVID-19. This table comes from immunoSEQ multiplex PCR, and its TCRdb copy is limited to in-frame clones, with some not included. Found here are about 120,000 clones, roughly 89% of them singletons; the top ten hold roughly 4%. What was sequenced was PBMCs or T cells enriched from blood (not recorded which). The receptor set was obtained from a woman under 40 who had recovered from COVID-19.

The chain links TRBV6-2 or TRBV6-3 to TRBJ1-6, with a weak D call TRBD1 (5 bases). The CDR3 loop spans 15 amino acids. V lost 6 bases to trimming and J lost 9 bases, with 18 bases between them. CDR1 and CDR2 from the germline V gene are MNHEY and SVGEGT. CDR3 nucleotides: TGTGCCAGCAGCCCATTGACAGCCATGGGTTCACCCCTCCACTTT. Translated: CASSPLTAMGSPLHF.

The genes are TRBV28 and TRBJ2-3; the match to TRBD1 covers 8 bases. Germline V CDR1 and CDR2: MDHEN, SYDVKM. After removal of 6 bases from V and 4 bases from J, the junction contained 9 bases not matched to a gene. The CDR3 sequence is 15 residues long. CDR3 coding DNA: TGTGCCAGCAGACCCCAGTCAGGGGGCTCAGATACGCAGTATTTT. Its protein product is CASRPQSGGSDTQYF.

CDR3 protein: CASSPRRNYNEQFF. For the CDR3, the DNA is TGTGCCAGCTCACCGCGGAGGAATTACAATGAGCAGTTCTTC. The rearrangement links TRBV18 to TRBJ2-1; a possible D gene is TRBD2 (5 bases). The germline V and J ends were trimmed by 3 bases and 4 bases, with 10 bases remaining between them. CDR1 is KGHSH and CDR2 is LQKENI in the germline V gene. The CDR3 loop spans 14 amino acids.

The sample holds one count of this clone. The chain combines TRBV2 with TRBJ1-4, with 7 bases fitting TRBD1. Germline V gene data show CDR1 as SNHLY and CDR2 as FYNNEI. This CDR3 has 15 residues. The V segment lost 7 bases and the J segment 5 bases; nucleotides outside the gene matches: 10. In DNA, the CDR3 is TGTGCCAGCACTACCTTTCAGGGGGGAAATGAAAAACTGTTTTTT. This gives the protein CASTTFQGGNEKLFF.

The chain combines TRBV6-4 with TRBJ1-2; TRBD1 might be the D (6 bases). The CDR3 length is 14 residues. The germline V gene encodes CDR1 MRHNA and CDR2 SNTAGT. Deletions cut 1 base from V and 3 bases from J, with 9 bases between. CDR3 sequence: CASSDYPGDYGYTF. CDR3 nucleotides: TGTGCCAGCAGTGACTATCCAGGGGACTATGGCTACACCTTC.

The J gene is TRBJ1-1, the V gene TRBV4-2; 7 bases match TRBD1. Germline-derived CDR1 and CDR2 are LGHNA and YNFKEQ. The CDR3 has 13 amino acids. V lost 6 bases to trimming and J lost 0 bases; unmatched junction nucleotides: 1. The CDR3 bases are TGTGCCAGCAGACAGGGGATGAACACTGAAGCTTTCTTT. It is translated as CASRQGMNTEAFF.

CDR3 DNA sequence: TGTGCCAGCACGGGGGTGGGCTATGGCTACACCTTC. Amino acids: CASTGVGYGYTF. The gene calls are TRBV6-5 and TRBJ1-2; D is perhaps TRBD1 (5 bases). CDR3 length: 12 amino acids. The V gene's germline CDR1 is MNHEY and CDR2 SVGAGI. Trimming left V 7 bases short and J 4 bases short, with 10 bases between.

The chain employs TRBV11-2 and TRBJ2-7; the D is unclear. The germline V gene has CDR1 SGHAT and CDR2 FQNNGV. The CDR3 length is 14 residues. Trimming cost V 4 bases and J 2 bases, with 12 bases left between them. The CDR3 nucleotides read TGTGCCAGCAGCTCCCTTCGACACCCCTACGAGCAGTACTTC. It encodes CASSSLRHPYEQYF.

This sequence joins TRBV20-1 and TRBJ2-3, with 8 bases matching TRBD1. Germline V gene sequence: CDR1 DFQATT, CDR2 SNEGSKA (reference sequence). With 3 bases clipped from V and 3 bases from J, the junction kept 8 bases outside the gene matches. The CDR3 length is 15 residues. The CDR3 sequence: CSASRNRGVTDTQYF. The DNA of the CDR3 is TGCAGTGCTAGTAGGAACAGGGGGGTAACAGATACGCAGTATTTT.

V usage is TRBV28 and J usage is TRBJ1-5; D gene uncertain. Germline CDR1 and CDR2: MDHEN and SYDVKM. Trimming left V 8 bases short and J 2 bases short, with 7 bases between. The CDR3 has 12 amino acids. CDR3 sequence (DNA): TGTGCCAGCGAGGAGGGCAATCAGCCCCAGCATTTT. Translation gives CASEEGNQPQHF.

This chain joins TRBV6-4 and TRBJ1-2; 10 bases are a match to TRBD1. From germline, CDR1 is MRHNA and CDR2 SNTAGT. CDR3 length equals 13 residues. V shed 0 bases, J shed 8 bases, and the junction held 0 bases outside the gene matches. CDR3 DNA: TGTGCCAGCAGTGACTCGACAGGGGGCGGCTACACCTTC. This sequence encodes CASSDSTGGGYTF.

V gene TRBV19 combines with J gene TRBJ2-5; 7 nucleotides agree with TRBD1. CDR3 length: 15 amino acids. Germline assignment: CDR1 LNHDA and CDR2 SQIVND (reference sequence). V gave up 4 bases and J gave up 5 bases; unmatched junction bases: 10. CDR3 nucleotide sequence: TGTGCCAGTAGTAGGGGCTCACAGGGGTTGGAGACCCAGTACTTC. It is translated as CASSRGSQGLETQYF.

The J gene is TRBJ1-6, the V gene TRBV18; 10 nucleotides match TRBD1. The CDR3 is 14 residues long. V dropped 5 bases and J dropped 10; count of bases not matched to a gene: 5. The germline V gene encodes CDR1 KGHSH and CDR2 LQKENI. As DNA, the CDR3 is TGTGCCAGCTCAATGACAGGGGGCGCGTCACCCCTCCACTTT. It yields the protein CASSMTGGASPLHF.

The chain combines TRBV27 with TRBJ2-6, with TRBD2 identical over 12 bases. The V gene's germline CDR1 is MNHEY and CDR2 SMNVEV (reference sequence). V was pared by 4 bases and J by 2 bases, with 6 bases of the junction left unmatched. The CDR3 extends over 18 amino acids. This CDR3 is CASSSGLAGLTGANVLTF. CDR3 nucleotide sequence: TGTGCCAGCAGTTCCGGACTAGCGGGGCTTACTGGGGCCAACGTCCTGACTTTC. Full variable domain (remainder filled in from reference TRBV27 and TRBJ2-6): EAQVTQNPRYLITVTGKKLTVTCSQNMNHEYMSWYRQDPGLGLRQIYYSMNVEVTDKGDVPEGYKVSRKEKRNFPLILESPSPNQTSLYFCASSSGLAGLTGANVLTFGAGSRLTVL.

V usage is TRBV20-1 and J usage is TRBJ1-2; D unresolved. The germline CDR1 and CDR2 sequences are DFQATT and SNEGSKA (reference sequence). V lost 5 bases, J lost 2 bases, and 6 bases lay in between. The CDR3 consists of 11 residues. CDR3 bases: TGCAGTGCTGGTAGCAACTATGGCTACACCTTC. It encodes CSAGSNYGYTF.

The V call is TRBV29-1, the J call TRBJ1-1; tentatively, D is TRBD1 (6 bases). The CDR3 has 15 residues. Trimming pared 6 bases from V and 0 bases from J, leaving 17 bases between. Germline-derived CDR1 and CDR2 are SQVTM and ANQGSEA. The CDR3 loop is CSVITRQEMNTEAFF. For the CDR3, the DNA is TGCAGCGTGATTACGCGACAGGAAATGAACACTGAAGCTTTCTTT.

The gene calls are TRBV2 and TRBJ1-5, with a weak D call TRBD1 (5 bases). Germline values: CDR1 SNHLY, CDR2 FYNNEI. The CDR3 runs to 14 residues. Trimming shortened V by 6 bases and J by 0 bases, and 9 bases separated the two germline ends. The DNA of the CDR3 is TGTGCCAGCAGGCAGGGTTATAGCAATCAGCCCCAGCATTTT. Translation: CASRQGYSNQPQHF.

The V gene is TRBV3-1 (or the pseudogene TRBV3-2), the J gene TRBJ1-1; possible D gene TRBD1, 6 bases. Trimming removed 3 bases from V and 1 base from J, with 9 bases in between. Germline CDR1 reads LGHDT; CDR2 reads YNNKEL (reference sequence). The CDR3 runs 14 residues. DNA of the CDR3: TGTGCCAGCAGCCAGGGGGCCGGGAACACTGAAGCTTTCTTT. Its protein product is CASSQGAGNTEAFF.

The CDR3 DNA is TGTGCCAGCAGCCTCCGACAGGGAGGGACTAAGGGACTAGCGGGAGGCCCGACCTACGAGCAGTACTTC. Translation: CASSLRQGGTKGLAGGPTYEQYF. The chain recombines TRBV6-2 or TRBV6-3 with TRBJ2-7; 15 nucleotides align to TRBD2. The CDR3 is 23 amino acids. The germline V gene encodes CDR1 MNHEY and CDR2 SVGEGT. The trim removed 6 bases at V and 2 bases at J, leaving 26 bases unmatched.

The V gene is TRBV5-1, the J gene TRBJ1-2, with TRBD1 matching over 7 bases. With V trimmed by 1 base and J by 3 bases, 6 bases remained unmatched. CDR1 and CDR2 (germline): SGHRS, YFSETQ. The CDR3 length is 15 residues. The CDR3 sequence is CASSLTGAWDYGYTF. As DNA, the CDR3 is TGCGCCAGCAGCTTGACAGGGGCCTGGGACTATGGCTACACCTTC.

This sequence joins TRBV3-1 (or the pseudogene TRBV3-2) and TRBJ2-5; unclear D gene. Germline V CDR1 and CDR2: LGHDT, YNNKEL (reference sequence). The CDR3 extends over 16 amino acids. V was pared by 1 base and J by 4 bases, with 16 bases between. The CDR3 region has the DNA TGTGCCAGCAGCCAAGCCTCCACTACCCGTGGAGAGACCCAGTACTTC. As protein: CASSQASTTRGETQYF.

Here the CDR3 reads CSGGSREKLFF. The DNA for the CDR3 is TGCAGCGGTGGGAGTCGTGAAAAACTGTTTTTT. The V call is TRBV29-1, the J call TRBJ1-4; D remains unclear. The V gene lost 7 bases and the J gene lost 7 bases, with 10 bases spanning the gap. This CDR3 has 11 amino acids. The germline V gene encodes CDR1 SQVTM and CDR2 ANQGSEA.

The J gene is TRBJ1-6, the V gene TRBV29-1, with 9 nucleotides matching TRBD1. Germline V gene data show CDR1 as SQVTM and CDR2 as ANQGSEA. The CDR3 spans 13 residues. V lost 6 bases, J lost 9 bases, and 6 bases stayed unmatched. The CDR3: CSVPRDRASPLHF. Here the CDR3 DNA reads TGCAGCGTACCCCGGGACAGGGCTTCACCCCTCCACTTT.

The rearrangement joins TRBV6-2 or TRBV6-3 to TRBJ2-7, with TRBD2 as a possible D gene (5 bases). CDR1 MNHEY and CDR2 SVGEGT come from the germline V gene. The CDR3 covers 13 residues. Trimming removed 4 bases at V and 4 bases at J, with 11 bases between. The DNA for the CDR3 is TGTGCCAGCAGTTTAATAGAGGGTTACGAGCAGTACTTC. It encodes CASSLIEGYEQYF.

The chain uses TRBV28 and TRBJ1-2, with D maybe TRBD1 (6 bases). The CDR3 has 14 amino acids. V was pared by 1 base and J by 5 bases, with 11 bases between. CDR1 MDHEN and CDR2 SYDVKM come from the germline V gene. The CDR3 DNA sequence: TGTGCCAGCAGTTTATTTGGGACAACATATGGCTACACCTTC. Its translation is CASSLFGTTYGYTF.

This chain joins TRBV6-5 and TRBJ2-1; D ambiguous. This CDR3 has 14 residues. Per germline, CDR1 MNHEY and CDR2 SVGAGI. The V and J ends lost 6 bases and 2 bases respectively, with 11 bases between them. The CDR3 here is CASRHVLTYNEQFF. In DNA form, the CDR3 reads TGTGCCAGCAGACATGTTTTAACCTACAATGAGCAGTTCTTC.